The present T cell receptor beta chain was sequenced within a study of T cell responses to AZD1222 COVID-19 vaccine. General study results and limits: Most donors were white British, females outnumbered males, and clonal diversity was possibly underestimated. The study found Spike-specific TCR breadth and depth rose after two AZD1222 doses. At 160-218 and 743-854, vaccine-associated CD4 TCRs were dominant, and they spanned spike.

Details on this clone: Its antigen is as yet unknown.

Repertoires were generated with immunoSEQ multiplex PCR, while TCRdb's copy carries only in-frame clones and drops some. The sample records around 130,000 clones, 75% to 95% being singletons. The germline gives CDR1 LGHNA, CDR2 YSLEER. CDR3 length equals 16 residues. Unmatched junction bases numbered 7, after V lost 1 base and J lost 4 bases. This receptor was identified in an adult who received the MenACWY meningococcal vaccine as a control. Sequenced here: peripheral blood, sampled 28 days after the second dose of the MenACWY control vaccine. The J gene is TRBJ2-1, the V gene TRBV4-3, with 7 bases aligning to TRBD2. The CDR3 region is CASSQGAGYLYNEQFF. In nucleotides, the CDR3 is TGCGCCAGCAGCCAAGGAGCGGGGTACTTGTACAATGAGCAGTTCTTC.